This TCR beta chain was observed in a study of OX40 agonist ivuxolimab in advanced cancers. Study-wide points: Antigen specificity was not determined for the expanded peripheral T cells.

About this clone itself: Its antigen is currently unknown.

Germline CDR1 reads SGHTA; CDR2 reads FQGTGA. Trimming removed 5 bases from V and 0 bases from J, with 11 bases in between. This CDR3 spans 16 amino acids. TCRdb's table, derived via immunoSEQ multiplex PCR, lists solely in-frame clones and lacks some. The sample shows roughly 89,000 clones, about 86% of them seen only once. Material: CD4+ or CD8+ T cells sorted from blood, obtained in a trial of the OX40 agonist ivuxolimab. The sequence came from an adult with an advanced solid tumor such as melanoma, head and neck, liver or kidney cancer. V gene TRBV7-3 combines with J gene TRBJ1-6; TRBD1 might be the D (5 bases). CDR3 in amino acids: CASSRGGGSYNSPLHF. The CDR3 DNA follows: TGTGCCAGCAGCCGCGGGGGAGGCTCCTATAATTCACCCCTCCACTTT.